These 19 T cell receptor beta chains originate from one sample sequenced in a study of T cells in tuberculosis. TCRdb's table, derived via immunoSEQ multiplex PCR, lists solely in-frame clones and lacks some. This table has about 33,000 clones, around 93% appearing once. Sequencing input: PBMCs. The receptors originated from a donor aged 10-35 years with latent tuberculosis or without tuberculosis infection. Some clones in this sample may be carry-over from other donors' samples.

The chain has TRBV19 and TRBJ1-2, with 8 bases that match TRBD1. The CDR3 has 18 amino acids. Trimming at V came to 6 bases and at J to 0 bases, leaving 15 bases not matched to a gene. CDR1 LNHDA and CDR2 SQIVND come from the germline V gene (reference sequence). Here the CDR3 DNA reads TGTGCCAGTAGAAACCTCCGAGACAGGGGAATAGCTAACTATGGCTACACCTTC. This codes for CASRNLRDRGIANYGYTF.

The chain recombines TRBV19 with TRBJ2-3; D is possibly TRBD1 (5 bases). CDR1 and CDR2 (germline): LNHDA, SQIVND (reference sequence). This CDR3 is 12 amino acids long. Trimming removed 5 bases at V and 7 bases at J, with 10 bases between. CDR3 sequence: CASSSGPNTQYF. CDR3 nucleotide sequence: TGTGCCAGTAGTTCAGGGCCCAATACGCAGTATTTT.

The chain recombines TRBV6-5 with TRBJ1-5, with D unclear. The CDR3 runs to 15 residues. The V gene lost 0 bases and the J gene lost 7 bases, with 13 bases spanning the gap. Per the germline V gene, CDR1 is MNHEY and CDR2 is SVGAGI. The CDR3 sequence is CASSYSAASIQPQHF. CDR3 nucleotides: TGTGCCAGCAGTTACTCAGCCGCATCGATCCAGCCCCAGCATTTT.

V is TRBV21-1 and J is TRBJ1-2; TRBD1, the table's D call, was not compared with the DNA. TRBV21-1 represents a pseudogene. The CDR3 totals 16 residues. The CDR3 protein is CASSLWPGQVHYGYTF. For the CDR3, the DNA is TGTGCCAGCAGCCTGTGGCCGGGACAGGTTCACTATGGCTACACCTTC.

The V and J genes are TRBV5-1 and TRBJ1-1; TRBD1 agrees at 7 bases. From germline, CDR1 is SGHRS and CDR2 YFSETQ. V dropped 4 bases and J dropped 5; count of bases not matched to a gene: 8. This CDR3 is built from 14 residues. In DNA, the CDR3 is TGCGCCAGCAGCATAGACAGGGTTGGAACTGAAGCTTTCTTT. It is translated as CASSIDRVGTEAFF.

The rearrangement uses TRBV30 and TRBJ1-2; D is unclear. Germline-derived CDR1 and CDR2 are GTSNPN and SVGIG (reference sequence). V lost 2 bases, J lost 4 bases, and 11 bases lay in between. The CDR3 totals 13 residues. The CDR3 loop is CAWSIGQFYGYTF. CDR3 nucleotides: TGTGCCTGGAGTATTGGTCAGTTCTATGGCTACACCTTC.

This chain uses TRBV11-2 with TRBJ2-7, with D possibly being TRBD2 (6 bases). Trimming left V 8 bases short and J 4 bases short, with 12 bases between. Germline values: CDR1 SGHAT, CDR2 FQNNGV. This CDR3 region has 12 residues. The CDR3 DNA reads as TGTGCCAGCGGAACCGGAGGGTACGAGCAGTACTTC. Translated, it gives CASGTGGYEQYF.

The rearrangement links TRBV6-5 to TRBJ1-5; D gene ambiguous. CDR3 length: 12 residues. The V gene's germline CDR1 is MNHEY and CDR2 SVGAGI. The V and J ends lost 6 bases and 4 bases respectively, with 7 bases between them. The CDR3 protein is CASRSSNQPQHF. The CDR3 DNA sequence: TGTGCCAGCAGGAGCTCAAATCAGCCCCAGCATTTT.

This chain uses TRBV2 with TRBJ2-7, with 11 nucleotides matching TRBD1. V shed 6 bases, J shed 2 bases, and the junction held 12 bases outside the gene matches. Germline lookup yields CDR1 SNHLY and CDR2 FYNNEI. The CDR3 covers 17 residues. The DNA of the CDR3 is TGTGCCAGCAGCCCGGACAGGGGGCTCCGGCGGACCTACGAGCAGTACTTC. Its translation: CASSPDRGLRRTYEQYF.

This chain joins TRBV18 and TRBJ2-7, with D perhaps TRBD1 (6 bases). The germline CDR1 and CDR2 sequences are KGHSH and LQKENI. Trimming took off 4 bases at V and 0 bases at J, with 10 bases between the two ends. The CDR3 covers 14 residues. As DNA, the CDR3 is TGTGCCAGCTCACAGAGGGGGAACTCCTACGAGCAGTACTTC. It yields the protein CASSQRGNSYEQYF.

Here the CDR3 reads CASSQTGSGNTIYF. The CDR3 DNA follows: TGTGCCAGCAGCCAAACAGGGTCTGGAAACACCATATATTTT. The gene calls are TRBV5-6 and TRBJ1-3; tentatively, D is TRBD1 (6 bases). Germline loops: CDR1 SGHDT, CDR2 YYEEEE. Trimming cost V 4 bases and J 1 base, with 9 bases left between them. The CDR3 has 14 amino acids.

The rearrangement links TRBV14 to TRBJ2-7; 10 bases match TRBD1. CDR1 is SGHDN, CDR2 FVKESK, per germline. Trimming at V came to 4 bases and at J to 1 base, leaving 4 bases not matched to a gene. This CDR3 is 15 amino acids long. This CDR3 reads CASSPPGQGSYEQYF. CDR3 nucleotides: TGTGCCAGCAGCCCGCCGGGACAGGGGTCCTACGAGCAGTACTTC.

V and J are TRBV13 and TRBJ1-2; maybe TRBD1 (5 bases). Trimming took off 4 bases at V and 1 base at J, with 10 bases between the two ends. This CDR3 region has 14 residues. Germline CDR1 reads PRHDT; CDR2 reads FYEKMQ (reference sequence). The DNA for the CDR3 is TGTGCCAGCAGCTCGACAGATTTTAACTATGGCTACACCTTC. Its translation: CASSSTDFNYGYTF.

The chain joins TRBV4-1 to TRBJ1-4; 7 bases are a match to TRBD1. The CDR3 sequence is 16 residues long. After removal of 0 bases from V and 6 bases from J, the junction contained 7 bases not matched to a gene. Germline CDR1 is MGHRA and CDR2 is YSYEKL. CDR3 sequence: CASSQDRQGGYEKLFF. The CDR3 region has the DNA TGCGCCAGCAGCCAAGATCGACAGGGCGGATATGAAAAACTGTTTTTT.

In its sample, this clone was seen once. The J gene is TRBJ1-4, the V gene TRBV4-1; TRBD1 might be the D (6 bases). Between the trimmed V and J ends, which lost 1 base and 5 bases, there was a span of 11 bases. The CDR3 loop spans 15 amino acids. CDR1 is MGHRA and CDR2 is YSYEKL in the germline V gene. CDR3 in amino acids: CASSQVGTSNEKLFF. The CDR3 DNA is TGCGCCAGCAGCCAAGTTGGGACATCGAATGAAAAACTGTTTTTT.

The chain employs TRBV6-4 and TRBJ1-1, with 9 positions matching TRBD1. The V and J ends lost 6 bases and 5 bases, in that order; junction bases with no gene match: 4. Germline V gene lookup returns CDR1 MRHNA and CDR2 SNTAGT. CDR3 length: 13 amino acids. CDR3 residues: CASSYGTGTEAFF. The CDR3 DNA is TGTGCCAGCAGCTACGGGACAGGGACTGAAGCTTTCTTT.

The rearrangement links TRBV11-2 to TRBJ2-7, with 11 bases identical to TRBD1. The CDR3 contains 17 residues. Trimming took 3 bases from V and 6 from J; bases not matched to a gene: 13. CDR1 SGHAT and CDR2 FQNNGV come from the germline V gene. The CDR3 protein is CASSFMLGRDRGAEQYF. The CDR3 nucleotides read TGTGCCAGCAGCTTTATGCTGGGTCGGGACAGGGGGGCCGAGCAGTACTTC.

The chain recombines TRBV7-2 with TRBJ1-2; D is unclear. Germline V gives CDR1 SGHTA, CDR2 FQGNSA. The V end was cut by 5 bases, the J end by 2 bases, with 12 bases between. The CDR3 length is 14 residues. The CDR3 DNA is TGTGCCAGCAGCCCGAGGATTGAGAACTATGGCTACACCTTC. It translates to CASSPRIENYGYTF.

The chain's CDR3 is CASRGEEQPQHF. Here the CDR3 DNA reads TGTGCCAGCAGGGGGGAGGAACAGCCCCAGCATTTT. V is TRBV28 and J is TRBJ1-5, with a tentative D call TRBD1 (5 bases). Deletions cut 6 bases from V and 7 bases from J, with 10 bases between. In germline, CDR1 is MDHEN, CDR2 SYDVKM. The CDR3 totals 12 residues.